The clone carrying this T cell receptor (beta chain) was counted at least ten times. What it recognizes is unknown. This record comes from a study of blood T cells in healthy people across ages. Alongside a J-beta primer mix, a sample-barcoded 5' primer served in a second PCR lasting about 7 to 11 cycles. TCRdb itself ran the 5' RACE reads through MiXCR, one entry per CDR3 protein. The sample shows some 780,000 distinct CDR3 sequences, roughly 56% of them seen only once. Germline V gene sequence: CDR1 MNHEY, CDR2 SVGAGI. The CDR3 has 12 amino acids. V was shortened by 6 bases and J by 7 bases, with 10 bases between the two germline ends. Points from the study as a whole: Getting older went along with TCR beta diversity per million T cells dropping roughly linearly.

Sequenced: blood. The sequence came from a man aged 40-49 years in good health. This chain uses TRBV6-5 with TRBJ2-4; D may be TRBD2 (6 bases). As DNA, the CDR3 is TGTGCCAGCAGGACTAGTGGGAACATTCAGTACTTC. Amino acid sequence: CASRTSGNIQYF.